Given below is one T cell receptor beta chain in context. The authors' processing: Reference gene primers were amplified, and this amplification served to estimate nucleated cell counts. Some clones are missing from TCRdb's copy, which holds only in-frame ones; the method was immunoSEQ multiplex PCR. V, J and clone size reflect that table, while D and trimming were determined from the DNA. The sample has 100,000 to 130,000 clones; around 90% are singletons. This CDR3 region has 16 residues. Germline V gene data show CDR1 as SEHNR and CDR2 as FQNEAQ (reference sequence). The trim removed 4 bases at V and 2 bases at J, leaving 3 bases unmatched. These data are taken from a study of blood T cell repertoires in COVID-19. About the research overall: T cells, B-cell-depleted T cells, or PBMCs provided the cDNA or gDNA that served as material.

The source is a man aged 35 to 55 with active or convalescent COVID-19. V and J are TRBV7-9 and TRBJ2-1, with TRBD2 matching 12 bases. Sequenced: peripheral blood. CDR3 loop: CASSYGLAGPYNEQFF. The CDR3 DNA sequence: TGTGCCAGCAGCTATGGACTAGCGGGGCCCTACAATGAGCAGTTCTTC. The whole variable domain, filled in from reference TRBV7-9 and TRBJ2-1, reads DTGVSQNPRHKITKRGQNVTFRCDPISEHNRLYWYRQTLGQGPEFLTYFQNEAQLEKSRLLSDRFSAERPKGSFSTLEIQRTEQGDSAMYLCASSYGLAGPYNEQFFGPGTRLTVL.